This is a list of T cell receptor beta chains from one sample in a study of patients and donors after allogeneic stem cell transplantation. In TCRdb, the RT-PCR reads were re-called with MiXCR into one record per CDR3 protein. The table has under 200,000 distinct CDR3 sequences, 24% seen once. Input material: blood, either unsorted or a sorted T cell fraction (not recorded which). All receptors derive from a human donor who was either an allogeneic HSCT recipient or a stem cell or donor lymphocyte infusion donor (not recorded which). It is not recorded whose cells these are; they may come from a transplant donor. Both conserved end residues are part of each CDR3. The order of the fields is CDR3 length, J gene, clone size, V gene, D gene, CDR3 DNA, CDR3 protein. The D gene is left open where the match is weak. Not every row has a clone size; where given, it reads once, few, many or a size class.

cdr3_length: 18; j_call: TRBJ2-1; clone_size: NA; v_call: TRBV6-6; d_call: NA; cdr3_nt: TGTGCCAGCAGTTACCCACCCCGAGGGTCGAGCTCCTACAATGAGCAGTTCTTC; cdr3_aa: CASSYPPRGSSSYNEQFF
cdr3_length: 16; j_call: TRBJ2-3; clone_size: NA; v_call: TRBV5-1; d_call: TRBD2; cdr3_nt: TGCGCCAGCAGCCTGTCTAGCGGGGTTCGCACAGATACGCAGTATTTT; cdr3_aa: CASSLSSGVRTDTQYF
cdr3_length: 13; j_call: TRBJ2-1; clone_size: NA; v_call: TRBV20-1; d_call: NA; cdr3_nt: TGCAGTGCTAGAGTACCTAGGTGGGATGAGCAGTTCTTC; cdr3_aa: CSARVPRWDEQFF
cdr3_length: 14; j_call: TRBJ2-7; clone_size: few; v_call: TRBV4-1; d_call: NA; cdr3_nt: TGCGCCAGCAGCCAAGAGGGCCCTAGTTACGAGCAGTACTTC; cdr3_aa: CASSQEGPSYEQYF
cdr3_length: 13; j_call: TRBJ2-5; clone_size: NA; v_call: TRBV12-3/TRBV12-4; d_call: NA; cdr3_nt: TGTGCCAGCAGTTATATGGGGAGGGAGACCCAGTACTTC; cdr3_aa: CASSYMGRETQYF
cdr3_length: 16; j_call: TRBJ1-2; clone_size: NA; v_call: TRBV12-3/TRBV12-4; d_call: NA; cdr3_nt: TGTGCCAGCAGTTTAGGTACAGGGCTAATCCACTATGGCTACACCTTC; cdr3_aa: CASSLGTGLIHYGYTF
cdr3_length: 14; j_call: TRBJ1-1; clone_size: many; v_call: TRBV6-5; d_call: NA; cdr3_nt: TGTGCCAGCGGGGTATGGGGCCCGAACACTGAAGCTTTCTTT; cdr3_aa: CASGVWGPNTEAFF
cdr3_length: 16; j_call: TRBJ1-2; clone_size: few; v_call: TRBV21-1; d_call: NA; cdr3_nt: TGTGCCAGCAGCAAATCCTCTCCGCTAGCCTACTATGGCTACACCTTC; cdr3_aa: CASSKSSPLAYYGYTF
cdr3_length: 15; j_call: TRBJ1-1; clone_size: many; v_call: TRBV5-5; d_call: NA; cdr3_nt: TGTGCCAGCAGCTTGAATTTAGGGCTGGGGACTGAAGCTTTCTTT; cdr3_aa: CASSLNLGLGTEAFF
cdr3_length: 12; j_call: TRBJ2-5; clone_size: NA; v_call: TRBV5-1; d_call: NA; cdr3_nt: TGCGCCAGCAGCTTGGTTCCAGAGACCCAGTACTTC; cdr3_aa: CASSLVPETQYF
cdr3_length: 14; j_call: TRBJ1-5; clone_size: many; v_call: TRBV5-6; d_call: NA; cdr3_nt: TGTGCCAGCAGCTTTAGGGCGGCTAATCAGCCCCAGCATTTT; cdr3_aa: CASSFRAANQPQHF
cdr3_length: 13; j_call: TRBJ2-2; clone_size: few; v_call: TRBV10-3; d_call: NA; cdr3_nt: TGTGCCAACGGGACGAAAAACACCGGGGAGCTGTTTTTT; cdr3_aa: CANGTKNTGELFF
cdr3_length: 17; j_call: TRBJ2-1; clone_size: NA; v_call: TRBV5-6; d_call: TRBD2; cdr3_nt: TGTGCCAGCAGCTCCAAAAGCGGGGGCCACGGGTGGAATGAGCAGTTCTTC; cdr3_aa: CASSSKSGGHGWNEQFF
cdr3_length: 13; j_call: TRBJ2-7; clone_size: NA; v_call: TRBV29-1; d_call: NA; cdr3_nt: TGCAGCGTCACCGGGACCTGGAGATACGAGCAGTACTTC; cdr3_aa: CSVTGTWRYEQYF
cdr3_length: 16; j_call: TRBJ2-7; clone_size: NA; v_call: TRBV4-3; d_call: TRBD2; cdr3_nt: TGCGCCAGCAGCCAAGATCTAGCGGGGATCTCCTACGAGCAGTACTTC; cdr3_aa: CASSQDLAGISYEQYF
cdr3_length: 14; j_call: TRBJ1-3; clone_size: NA; v_call: TRBV12-3/TRBV12-4; d_call: TRBD1; cdr3_nt: TGTGCCAGCACTTTGGGACAGACCGGAAACACCATATATTTT; cdr3_aa: CASTLGQTGNTIYF
cdr3_length: 13; j_call: TRBJ2-7; clone_size: few; v_call: TRBV5-1; d_call: NA; cdr3_nt: TGCGCCAGCAGCTACAAGGACCAGGGCGAGCAGTACTTC; cdr3_aa: CASSYKDQGEQYF
cdr3_length: 15; j_call: TRBJ2-7; clone_size: NA; v_call: TRBV5-1; d_call: NA; cdr3_nt: TGCGCCAGCAGCTTGACAGGGATTGCCTCCTACGAGCAGTACTTC; cdr3_aa: CASSLTGIASYEQYF
cdr3_length: 14; j_call: TRBJ1-1; clone_size: many; v_call: TRBV10-3; d_call: NA; cdr3_nt: TGTGCCATCAGGATCTCGACGGTGAACACTGAAGCTTTCTTT; cdr3_aa: CAIRISTVNTEAFF
cdr3_length: 13; j_call: TRBJ2-7; clone_size: few; v_call: TRBV29-1; d_call: NA; cdr3_nt: TGCAGCGTTGTTAGGACTGATTCCTACGAGCAGTACTTC; cdr3_aa: CSVVRTDSYEQYF
cdr3_length: 12; j_call: TRBJ1-6; clone_size: NA; v_call: TRBV3-1; d_call: NA; cdr3_nt: TGTGCCAGCAGACTAGAGGATTCACCCCTCCACTTT; cdr3_aa: CASRLEDSPLHF